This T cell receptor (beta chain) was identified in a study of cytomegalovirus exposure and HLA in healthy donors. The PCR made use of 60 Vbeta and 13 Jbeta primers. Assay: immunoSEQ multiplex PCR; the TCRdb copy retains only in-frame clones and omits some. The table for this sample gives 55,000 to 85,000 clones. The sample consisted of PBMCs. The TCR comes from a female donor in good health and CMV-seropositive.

CDR3 protein: CASSWGDRYTEAFF. The CDR3 DNA sequence: TGTGCCAGCAGTTGGGGGGACAGGTACACTGAAGCTTTCTTT. The chain uses TRBV6-5 and TRBJ1-1; TRBD1 matches at 8 bases. CDR3 length: 14 amino acids. Unmatched junction bases numbered 4, after V lost 4 bases and J lost 3 bases. Germline values: CDR1 MNHEY, CDR2 SVGAGI.